These T cell receptor beta chains were read from a single sample in a study of blood T cells in healthy people across ages. TCRdb fed the 5' RACE reads into MiXCR, producing one record per CDR3 protein. The sample lists about 650,000 distinct CDR3 sequences, roughly 30% occurring once. The sequencing sample was made of blood. The origin of the receptors is a woman of 80 years or more in good health. CDR3s include the opening cysteine and the closing phenylalanine or tryptophan. A D gene is named only where the DNA matches it firmly. Some rows have no size entry. The others give once, few or many, or a class for an expanded clone.

>TRBJ1-2|NA|TRBD1|TRBV5-6
CASSFGTGSHGYTF
TGTGCCAGCAGCTTCGGGACAGGGAGCCATGGCTACACCTTC
>TRBJ2-3|few|TRBD2|TRBV19
CASSPGLASSDTQYF
TGTGCCAGTAGCCCCGGACTAGCTTCATCAGATACGCAGTATTTT
>TRBJ1-1|NA|NA|TRBV29-1
CSVFGGAGTEAFF
TGCAGCGTTTTTGGAGGGGCGGGCACTGAAGCTTTCTTT
>TRBJ1-5|NA|NA|TRBV12-3/TRBV12-4
CASRISLGSNQPQHF
TGTGCCAGCAGGATTTCCTTGGGTAGCAATCAGCCCCAGCATTTT
>TRBJ1-1|once|TRBD1|TRBV12-3/TRBV12-4
CANSLRQGAQSEAFF
TGTGCCAACAGTTTAAGACAGGGGGCGCAAAGTGAAGCTTTCTTT
>TRBJ2-1|NA|NA|TRBV5-1
CASSVEGEEQFF
TGCGCCAGCAGCGTAGAGGGAGAAGAGCAGTTCTTC
>TRBJ1-1|NA|NA|TRBV7-2
CASSSRGGRRVNTEAFF
TGTGCCAGCAGCTCCCGCGGGGGGCGCCGGGTTAACACTGAAGCTTTCTTT
>TRBJ1-6|few|NA|TRBV7-9
CASSLFSREDSPLHF
TGTGCCAGCAGCTTATTTAGTCGGGAGGATTCACCCCTCCACTTT
>TRBJ2-1|many|NA|TRBV10-3
CAISASGQGMMNEQFF
TGTGCCATCAGTGCCTCGGGGCAAGGGATGATGAATGAGCAGTTCTTC
>TRBJ2-2|NA|TRBD1|TRBV5-1
CASRRRQGETGELFF
TGCGCCAGCAGAAGACGACAGGGAGAGACCGGGGAGCTGTTTTTT
>TRBJ1-4|few|TRBD1|TRBV15
CATSTRTGGLSNEKLFF
TGTGCCACCAGCACTCGGACAGGGGGCCTTTCTAATGAAAAACTGTTTTTT
>TRBJ2-7|once|TRBD1|TRBV5-6
CASRERTGFGEQYF
TGTGCCAGCAGGGAAAGGACAGGGTTTGGCGAGCAGTACTTC
>TRBJ2-7|NA|TRBD2|TRBV7-9
CASSLRGGRSVEQYF
TGTGCCAGCAGCCTCCGGGGCGGGAGAAGCGTCGAGCAGTACTTC
>TRBJ2-7|many|TRBD1|TRBV6-1
CASSGQGLYEQYF
TGTGCCAGCAGCGGACAGGGCCTCTACGAGCAGTACTTC
>TRBJ2-2|NA|TRBD1|TRBV5-1
CASSSGQFTGELFF
TGCGCCAGCAGCTCGGGACAGTTCACCGGGGAGCTGTTTTTT
>TRBJ1-1|many|TRBD1|TRBV5-6
CASSTGPQGMDTEAFF
TGTGCCAGCAGCACAGGACCACAGGGGATGGACACTGAAGCTTTCTTT
>TRBJ1-2|NA|TRBD1|TRBV5-1
CASSLGMGLTGGSPTNYGYTF
TGCGCCAGCAGCTTGGGGATGGGACTAACAGGGGGCTCCCCGACTAACTATGGCTACACCTTC
>TRBJ2-1|NA|TRBD2|TRBV19
CASSIVGSGGASFF
TGTGCCAGTAGTATTGTAGGTAGCGGGGGGGCTTCGTTCTTC
>TRBJ1-2|many|TRBD1|TRBV7-9
CASSLPLGGQGFYGYTF
TGTGCCAGCAGCCTCCCCCTCGGTGGACAGGGGTTCTATGGCTACACCTTC
>TRBJ2-2|once|NA|TRBV7-2
CASSFVLQGPGELFF
TGTGCCAGCAGCTTCGTTCTTCAGGGGCCCGGGGAGCTGTTTTTT
>TRBJ1-2|few|NA|TRBV10-3
CAISEWEGADFDGYTF
TGTGCCATCAGTGAGTGGGAAGGGGCCGACTTCGATGGCTACACCTTC